This TCR beta chain was sequenced in a study of cytomegalovirus exposure and HLA in healthy donors. Overall study findings and caveats: For cytomegalovirus status, the classifier reportedly gave diagnoses with high specificity and sensitivity. A few chains tied to CMV proved CMV antigen-specific in vitro.

Comments on this clone: No antigen is known for it.

This PCR relied on a set of 60 Vbeta primers and 13 Jbeta primers. Sequenced by immunoSEQ multiplex PCR; TCRdb stores in-frame clones only, minus some. The table has about 200,000 clones, less than 85% seen once; the top ten hold about 0.22%. Germline V gene lookup returns CDR1 SNHLY and CDR2 FYNNEI. CDR3 length: 12 residues. The junction had 3 bases not matched to a gene; V was cut back by 6 bases and J by 5 bases. This clonotype originated in a girl aged 2-10 years in good health and CMV-seronegative. The genes are TRBV2 and TRBJ1-2; 7 bases are a match to TRBD1. Sample: PBMCs. The DNA for the CDR3 is TGTGCCAGCAGGGGGACAGTTTATGGCTACACCTTC. It encodes CASRGTVYGYTF.